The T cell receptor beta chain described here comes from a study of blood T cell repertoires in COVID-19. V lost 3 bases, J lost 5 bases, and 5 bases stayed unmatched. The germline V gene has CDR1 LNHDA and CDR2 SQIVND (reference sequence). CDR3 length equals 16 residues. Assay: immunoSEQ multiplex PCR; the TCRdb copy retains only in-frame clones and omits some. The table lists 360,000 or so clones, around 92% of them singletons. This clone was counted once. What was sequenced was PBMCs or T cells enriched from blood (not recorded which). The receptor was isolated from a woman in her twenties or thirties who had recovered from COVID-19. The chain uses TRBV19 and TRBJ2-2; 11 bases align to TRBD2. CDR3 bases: TGTGCCAGTAGTATCCTAGCGGGGGGTTGGACCGGGGAGCTGTTTTTT. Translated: CASSILAGGWTGELFF. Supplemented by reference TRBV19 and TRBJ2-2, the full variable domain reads DGGITQSPKYLFRKEGQNVTLSCEQNLNHDAMYWYRQDPGQGLRLIYYSQIVNDFQKGDIAEGYSVSREKKESFPLTVTSAQKNPTAFYLCASSILAGGWTGELFFGEGSRLTVL.